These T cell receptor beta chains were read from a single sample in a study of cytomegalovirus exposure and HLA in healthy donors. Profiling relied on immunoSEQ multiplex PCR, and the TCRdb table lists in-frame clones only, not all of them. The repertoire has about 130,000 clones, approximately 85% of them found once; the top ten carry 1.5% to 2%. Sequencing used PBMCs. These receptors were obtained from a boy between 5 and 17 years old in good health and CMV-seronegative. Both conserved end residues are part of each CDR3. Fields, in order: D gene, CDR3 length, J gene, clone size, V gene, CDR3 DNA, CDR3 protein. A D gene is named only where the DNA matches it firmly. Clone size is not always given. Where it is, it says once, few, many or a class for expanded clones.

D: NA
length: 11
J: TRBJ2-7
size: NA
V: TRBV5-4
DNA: TGTGCCAGCAGCTTGGCCCGCGAGCAGTACTTC
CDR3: CASSLAREQYF

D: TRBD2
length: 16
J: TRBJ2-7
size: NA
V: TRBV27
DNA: TGTGCCAGCAGTTTATCGATTCTAGCGGGGGGCTACGAGCAGTACTTC
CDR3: CASSLSILAGGYEQYF

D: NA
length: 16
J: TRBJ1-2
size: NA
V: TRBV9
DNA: TGTGCCAGCAGCGCCCGGGGCCGGGGGGACCCCTATGGCTACACCTTC
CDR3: CASSARGRGDPYGYTF

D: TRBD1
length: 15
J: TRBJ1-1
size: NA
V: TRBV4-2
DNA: TGTGCCAGCAGCCGAGCCGGGACAGCGAACACTGAAGCTTTCTTT
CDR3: CASSRAGTANTEAFF

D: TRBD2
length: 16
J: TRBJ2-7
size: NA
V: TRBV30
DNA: TGTGCCTGGAATGGACGGTTGACTAGCGGGAACTACGAGCAGTACTTC
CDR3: CAWNGRLTSGNYEQYF

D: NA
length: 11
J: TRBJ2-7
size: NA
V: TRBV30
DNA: TGTGCCTGGAGTGGGGGCGCCGAGCAGTACTTC
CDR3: CAWSGGAEQYF

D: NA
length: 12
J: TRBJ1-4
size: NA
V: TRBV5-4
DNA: TGTGCCAGCAGCTCTCAGGGTGAAAAACTGTTTTTT
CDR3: CASSSQGEKLFF

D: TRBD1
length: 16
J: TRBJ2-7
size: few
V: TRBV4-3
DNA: TGCGCCAGCAGCCAAGGGGACCGGACAGGCACCTACGAGCAGTACTTC
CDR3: CASSQGDRTGTYEQYF

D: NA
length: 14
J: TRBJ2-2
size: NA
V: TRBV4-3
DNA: TGCGCCAGCAGCCGACAGATGGGCACCGGGGAGCTGTTTTTT
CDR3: CASSRQMGTGELFF

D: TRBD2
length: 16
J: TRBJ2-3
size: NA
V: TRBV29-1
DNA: TGCAGCGTTCTAACCCGAGCGGGAGTGAGCACAGATACGCAGTATTTT
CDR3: CSVLTRAGVSTDTQYF

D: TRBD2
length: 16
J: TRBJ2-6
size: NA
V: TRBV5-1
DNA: TGCGCCAGCAGCACCGGCGGGGGTGCTGGGGCCAACGTCCTGACTTTC
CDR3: CASSTGGGAGANVLTF

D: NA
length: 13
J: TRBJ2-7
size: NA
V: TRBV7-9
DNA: TGTGCCAGCGCGGGACAGAGCTCCTACGAGCAGTACTTC
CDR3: CASAGQSSYEQYF

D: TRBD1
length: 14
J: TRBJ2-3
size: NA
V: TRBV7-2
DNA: TGTGCCAGCAGCTGGGACAGGGGGAGGGATACGCAGTATTTT
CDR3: CASSWDRGRDTQYF

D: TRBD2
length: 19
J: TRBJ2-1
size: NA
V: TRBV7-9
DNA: TGTGCCAGCAGCTTAGTTCGGGGGGGCGGTACTAGCTCCTACAATGAGCAGTTCTTC
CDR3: CASSLVRGGGTSSYNEQFF

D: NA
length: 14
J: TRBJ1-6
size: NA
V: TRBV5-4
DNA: TGTGCCAGCAGCTGGAGACAGGTTGATTCACCCCTCCACTTT
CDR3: CASSWRQVDSPLHF

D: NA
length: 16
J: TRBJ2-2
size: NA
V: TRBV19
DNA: TGTGCCAGTAGTATGCGGGCGGGATGGATCACCGGGGAGCTGTTTTTT
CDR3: CASSMRAGWITGELFF

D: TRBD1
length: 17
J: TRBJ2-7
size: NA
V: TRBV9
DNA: TGTGCCAGCAGCGTAGACATAGGGACAGGGTCTCGATACGAGCAGTACTTC
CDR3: CASSVDIGTGSRYEQYF

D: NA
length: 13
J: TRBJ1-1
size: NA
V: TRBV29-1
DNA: TGCAGCGTTGAATCCGGACAGACAATGGAAGCTTTCTTT
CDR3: CSVESGQTMEAFF

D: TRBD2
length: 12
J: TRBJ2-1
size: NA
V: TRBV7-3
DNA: TGTGCCAGCAGCTTCACTAGCGACGAGCAGTTCTTC
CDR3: CASSFTSDEQFF

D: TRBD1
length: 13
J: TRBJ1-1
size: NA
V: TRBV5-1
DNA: TGCGCCAGCAGCCCCACAGGGGACACTGAAGCTTTCTTT
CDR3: CASSPTGDTEAFF

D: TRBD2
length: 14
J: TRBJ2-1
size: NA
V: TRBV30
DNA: TGTGCCTGGAACGGCGGGAGTGGAGGCAATGAGCAGTTCTTC
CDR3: CAWNGGSGGNEQFF

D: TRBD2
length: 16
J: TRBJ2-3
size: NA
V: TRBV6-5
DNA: TGTGCCAGCAGTTTGAGGACTAGCGGGGGTAAAGATACGCAGTATTTT
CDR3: CASSLRTSGGKDTQYF

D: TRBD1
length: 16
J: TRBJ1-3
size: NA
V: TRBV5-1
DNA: TGCGCCAGCAGCTTACAAGACAGGGGCTCTGGAAACACCATATATTTT
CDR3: CASSLQDRGSGNTIYF

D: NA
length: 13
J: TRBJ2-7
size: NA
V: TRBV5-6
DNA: TGTGCCAGCAGCTCCCCCTCGGGTGTCGAGCAGTACTTC
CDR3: CASSSPSGVEQYF

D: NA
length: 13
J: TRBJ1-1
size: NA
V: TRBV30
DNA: TGTGCCTGCTACCTGTACGGGTTGACTGAAGCTTTCTTT
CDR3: CACYLYGLTEAFF

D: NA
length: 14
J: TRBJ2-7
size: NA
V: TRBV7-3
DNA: TGTGCCAGCAGCTTAACGCCCCTCAGCTACGAGCAGTACTTC
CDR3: CASSLTPLSYEQYF

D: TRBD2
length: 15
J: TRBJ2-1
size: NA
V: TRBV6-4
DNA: TGTGCCAGCAGCATGACTAGCGGGAGTGGGGATGAGCAGTTCTTC
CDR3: CASSMTSGSGDEQFF

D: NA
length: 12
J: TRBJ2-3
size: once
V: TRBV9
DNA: TGTGCCAGCAGCACTGGCACAGATACGCAGTATTTT
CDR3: CASSTGTDTQYF

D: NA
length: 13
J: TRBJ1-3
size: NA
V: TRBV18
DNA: TGTGCCAGCTCACCCACAGGGGGAAACACCATATATTTT
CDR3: CASSPTGGNTIYF

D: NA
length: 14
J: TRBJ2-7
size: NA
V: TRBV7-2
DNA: TGTGCCAGCAGCTCTCGGACGGGAACCTACGAGCAGTACTTC
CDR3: CASSSRTGTYEQYF

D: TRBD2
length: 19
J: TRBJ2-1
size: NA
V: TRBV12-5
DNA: TGTGCTAGTGGTTTGGTATACCTCCTACTAGCGGGGGTATACAATGAGCAGTTCTTC
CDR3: CASGLVYLLLAGVYNEQFF

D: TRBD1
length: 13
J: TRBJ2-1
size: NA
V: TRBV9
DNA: TGTGCCAGCAGCCAGGGGGCTTACAATGAGCAGTTCTTC
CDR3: CASSQGAYNEQFF

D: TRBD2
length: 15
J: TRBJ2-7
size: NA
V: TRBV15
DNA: TGTGCCACCAGCGGTAGCGGGGGGTTCTCCTACGAGCAGTACTTC
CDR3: CATSGSGGFSYEQYF